A single sample is the source of the 9 T cell receptor beta chains below, sequenced in a study of blood T cell repertoires in COVID-19. TCRdb keeps only in-frame clones here, not all; method: immunoSEQ multiplex PCR. The data show some 310,000 clones, with around 90% seen just once and 1% held by the top ten. The sequenced sample consisted of peripheral blood. The receptors here all came from a man over 45 with active or convalescent COVID-19.

V and J are TRBV3-1 (or the pseudogene TRBV3-2) and TRBJ2-5; D may be TRBD2 (7 bases). V shed 6 bases and J shed 5 bases, with 16 bases lying between them. This CDR3 is built from 14 residues. CDR1 is LGHDT, CDR2 YNNKEL, per germline (reference sequence). CDR3 bases: TGTGCCAGCAGACCCCAAGGGGGGGGTGAGACCCAGTACTTC. Amino acids: CASRPQGGGETQYF.

This chain joins TRBV27 and TRBJ1-1; D may be TRBD1 (5 bases). The CDR3 consists of 13 residues. Trimming pared 6 bases from V and 10 bases from J, leaving 18 bases between. Germline CDR1 MNHEY, CDR2 SMNVEV (reference sequence). CDR3 sequence (DNA): TGTGCCAGCAGCGCAGGAGGGGCGGGGAGAGCTTTCTTT. Translation gives CASSAGGAGRAFF.

The V call is TRBV28, the J call TRBJ2-7, with 8 bases fitting TRBD2. Germline CDR1 is MDHEN and CDR2 is SYDVKM. Trimming removed 6 bases from V and 4 bases from J; junction bases left unmatched: 11. This CDR3 is built from 15 residues. CDR3 in amino acids: CASSSSGSMVYEQYF. For the CDR3, the DNA is TGTGCCAGCAGCTCAAGCGGGAGTATGGTGTACGAGCAGTACTTC. Full variable domain (remainder filled in from reference TRBV28 and TRBJ2-7): DVKVTQSSRYLVKRTGEKVFLECVQDMDHENMFWYRQDPGLGLRLIYFSYDVKMKEKGDIPEGYSVSREKKERFSLILESASTNQTSMYLCASSSSGSMVYEQYFGPGTRLTVT.

The rearrangement links TRBV25-1 to TRBJ1-1; 9 nucleotides align to TRBD1. V was pared by 4 bases and J by 6 bases, with 12 bases of the junction left unmatched. Germline CDR1 MGHDK, CDR2 SYGVNS. The CDR3 covers 16 residues. The CDR3 region has the DNA TGTGCCAGCAGTGCTGGTCCGGGACAGGGAGGGGCTGAAGCTTTCTTT. As protein: CASSAGPGQGGAEAFF.

This clone is a singleton in its sample. Additional DNA sequences in this sample encode the identical CDR3. This chain joins TRBV18 and TRBJ2-1; D not certain. CDR1 and CDR2 (germline): KGHSH, LQKENI. V shed 0 bases and J shed 0 bases, with 6 bases lying between them. CDR3 size: 15 residues. The CDR3 spells CASSPPPSSYNEQFF. DNA for the CDR3: TGTGCCAGCTCACCACCCCCGAGCTCCTACAATGAGCAGTTCTTC. Combining the CDR3 with reference TRBV18 and TRBJ2-1 gives the whole variable domain NAGVMQNPRHLVRRRGQEARLRCSPMKGHSHVYWYRQLPEEGLKFMVYLQKENIIDESGMPKERFSAEFPKEGPSILRIQQVVRGDSAAYFCASSPPPSSYNEQFFGPGTRLTVL.

The V gene is TRBV13, the J gene TRBJ1-6, with unresolved D. Trimming took off 3 bases at V and 14 bases at J, with 11 bases between the two ends. The CDR3 covers 12 residues. Germline-derived CDR1 and CDR2 are PRHDT and FYEKMQ (reference sequence). The chain's CDR3 is CASSFEPTALHF. The CDR3 region has the DNA TGTGCCAGCAGCTTCGAACCCACGGCCCTCCACTTT.

DNA of the CDR3: TGTGCCAGCAGTTCGCCGACAGGGCAAACTGAAGCTTTCTTT. The encoded protein is CASSSPTGQTEAFF. J is TRBJ1-1 and V is TRBV28; 7 nucleotides agree with TRBD1. The CDR3 spans 14 residues. Unmatched junction bases numbered 7, after V lost 4 bases and J lost 5 bases. In germline, CDR1 is MDHEN, CDR2 SYDVKM.

This chain joins TRBV19 and TRBJ2-1; 11 nucleotides match TRBD1. The CDR3 sequence is 18 residues long. J gave up 0 bases and V 7 bases, and 11 bases lay outside the gene matches. Germline lookup yields CDR1 LNHDA and CDR2 SQIVND (reference sequence). CDR3 DNA sequence: TGTGCCAGTACCCGGGACAGGGGGTCCCCCCACTCCTACAATGAGCAGTTCTTC. Protein: CASTRDRGSPHSYNEQFF.

This rearrangement joins TRBV7-8 to TRBJ1-2; 7 bases align to TRBD1. The CDR3 is 14 residues long. Germline V lookup: CDR1 SGHVS, CDR2 FQNEAQ. V was clipped by 1 base and J by 5 bases; unmatched bases: 4. This chain's CDR3 is CASSLEGQTYGYTF. CDR3 nucleotide sequence: TGTGCCAGCAGCTTAGAGGGACAGACTTATGGCTACACCTTC.